This record concerns one T cell receptor beta chain sequence. The PCR had 60 Vbeta and 13 Jbeta primers. TCRdb's copy holds only in-frame clones and misses some; the assay was immunoSEQ multiplex PCR. The data show more than 90,000 clones, 65% to 80% seen once. The data originate from a study of cytomegalovirus exposure and HLA in healthy donors. Germline assignment: CDR1 SGHTA and CDR2 FQGNSA. CDR3 length equals 17 residues. With 1 base clipped from V and 5 bases from J, the junction kept 10 bases outside the gene matches. The sequenced material came from PBMCs. This TCR was recovered from a man in his fifties or sixties in good health and CMV-seronegative. The chain employs TRBV7-2 and TRBJ2-5; 10 bases align to TRBD2. Written as DNA, the CDR3 is TGTGCCAGCAGCTTAGGGCTAGCGGGAGCGGGGGGGGAGACCCAGTACTTC. Protein sequence: CASSLGLAGAGGETQYF. The full variable domain, rest sourced from reference TRBV7-2 and TRBJ2-5, is GAGVSQSPSNKVTEKGKDVELRCDPISGHTALYWYRQSLGQGLEFLIYFQGNSAPDKSGLPSDRFSAERTGGSVSTLTIQRTQQEDSAVYLCASSLGLAGAGGETQYFGPGTRLLVL.